This entry features one T cell receptor beta chain sequence. These data originate in a study of cytomegalovirus exposure and HLA in healthy donors. The PCR used 60 Vbeta and 13 Jbeta primers. Libraries were prepared by immunoSEQ multiplex PCR; TCRdb keeps only in-frame clonotypes and omits some of them. Found here are about 150,000 clones, around 80% of them singletons; the top ten hold roughly an eighth. The CDR3 is 14 amino acids. The ends lost 8 bases at V and 5 bases at J; junction bases unmatched: 5. Looked up from germline, CDR1 is SGHTS and CDR2 is YDEGEE. The chain combines TRBV5-8 with TRBJ2-3, with TRBD2 identical over 13 bases. This clonotype originated in a man aged 40-49 years in good health and CMV-seropositive. The specimen was PBMCs. The DNA for the CDR3 is TGTGCCAGAGGACTAGCGGGAGTAAAAGATACGCAGTATTTT. Its translation: CARGLAGVKDTQYF.